These 11 T cell receptor beta chains were sequenced from one sample in a study of technical replicates of blood from several donors. Some clones are missing from TCRdb's copy, which holds only in-frame ones; the method was immunoSEQ multiplex PCR. The table includes under 55,000 clones, more than 95% detected once. What was sequenced was T cells isolated from PBMCs. These receptors came from a human donor in good health.

V gene TRBV30 combines with J gene TRBJ2-3; D unresolved. The germline CDR1 and CDR2 sequences are GTSNPN and SVGIG (reference sequence). Deletions cut 4 bases from V and 3 bases from J, with 14 bases between. The CDR3 extends over 14 amino acids. The CDR3 sequence is CAWTLERGTDTQYF. The CDR3 nucleotides are TGTGCCTGGACCTTGGAGCGTGGGACAGATACGCAGTATTTT.

The rearrangement links TRBV11-2 to TRBJ2-3, with TRBD2 matching 7 bases. The V and J ends lost 1 base and 5 bases, in that order; junction bases with no gene match: 3. Germline V gene data show CDR1 as SGHAT and CDR2 as FQNNGV. The CDR3 contains 14 residues. CDR3 sequence (DNA): TGTGCCAGCAGCTTAGCAGGGAGGGAAGATACGCAGTATTTT. Translating gives CASSLAGREDTQYF.

This chain links TRBV7-6 with TRBJ2-7; D perhaps matches TRBD1 (6 bases). Germline CDR1 and CDR2: SGHVS and FNYEAQ. This CDR3 has 13 amino acids. Trimming left V 5 bases short and J 5 bases short, with 13 bases between. The CDR3 spells CASSRQVGNEQYF. In DNA, the CDR3 is TGTGCCAGCAGCCGACAGGTTGGGAACGAGCAGTACTTC.

This clone was recorded only once. This sequence joins TRBV6-5 and TRBJ1-2; 7 bases fit TRBD1. Per germline, CDR1 MNHEY and CDR2 SVGAGI. This CDR3 has 14 residues. With 6 bases clipped from V and 8 bases from J, the junction kept 12 bases outside the gene matches. The CDR3 spells CASSTHQGGSGYTF. DNA of the CDR3: TGTGCCAGCAGCACCCACCAGGGGGGAAGCGGCTACACCTTC.

On this clone itself: Other DNA sequences of this sample code for an identical CDR3. This rearrangement joins TRBV19 to TRBJ2-7; 10 bases are a match to TRBD2. The CDR3 totals 14 residues. Germline V gene data show CDR1 as LNHDA and CDR2 as SQIVND (reference sequence). Unmatched junction bases numbered 3, after V lost 3 bases and J lost 4 bases. CDR3 sequence: CASSITSGVYEQYF. In DNA, the CDR3 is TGTGCCAGTAGTATTACTAGCGGGGTTTACGAGCAGTACTTC.

V usage is TRBV2 and J usage is TRBJ2-1, with D unresolved. Germline V gene data show CDR1 as SNHLY and CDR2 as FYNNEI. This CDR3 region has 18 residues. The V end lost 6 bases, the J end lost 0 bases, and 21 bases lay between the germline ends. This CDR3 reads CASRTDRVYPSSYNEQFF. DNA for the CDR3: TGTGCCAGCAGAACCGATCGGGTATACCCTAGCTCCTACAATGAGCAGTTCTTC.

The chain carries TRBV4-2 and TRBJ2-6; tentative D call: TRBD1 (5 bases). V was cut by 0 bases and J by 2 bases, with 8 bases left in between. Germline CDR1 is LGHNA and CDR2 is YNFKEQ. This CDR3 contains 16 residues. The CDR3 spells CASSQEFRAGANVLTF. In DNA form, the CDR3 reads TGTGCCAGCAGCCAAGAGTTCAGGGCTGGGGCCAACGTCCTGACTTTC.

The chain combines TRBV7-6 with TRBJ2-7; 7 bases align to TRBD1. Trimming removed 5 bases from V and 5 bases from J; junction bases left unmatched: 6. The CDR3 runs to 13 residues. The germline gives CDR1 SGHVS, CDR2 FNYEAQ. The CDR3 loop reads CASSNRGWNEQYF. For the CDR3, the DNA is TGTGCCAGCAGCAACAGGGGATGGAACGAGCAGTACTTC.

This clone occurred a few times. This sequence joins TRBV9 and TRBJ2-6; D gene ambiguous. Germline V gene lookup returns CDR1 SGDLS and CDR2 YYNGEE. The CDR3 has 15 residues. V was shortened by 4 bases and J by 2 bases, with 10 bases between the two germline ends. CDR3 DNA: TGTGCCAGCAGCTCCAAACTGACTGGGGCCAACGTCCTGACTTTC. Its translation: CASSSKLTGANVLTF.

The chain employs TRBV19 and TRBJ2-7, with 8 bases that match TRBD1. The germline gives CDR1 LNHDA, CDR2 SQIVND (reference sequence). The CDR3 runs to 13 residues. With 9 bases clipped from V and 3 bases from J, the junction kept 7 bases outside the gene matches. The CDR3 protein is CASRGQGNYEQYF. For the CDR3, the DNA is TGTGCCAGCAGAGGACAGGGTAACTACGAGCAGTACTTC.

Only one count was recorded for this clone. The V call is TRBV6-5, the J call TRBJ1-1, with a tentative D call TRBD1 (5 bases). This CDR3 spans 16 amino acids. Germline CDR1 MNHEY, CDR2 SVGAGI. The V end lost 4 bases, the J end lost 0 bases, and 15 bases lay between the germline ends. The CDR3, as DNA: TGTGCCAGCAGTTCCCGGGCTGGGGGGGTGAACACTGAAGCTTTCTTT. It encodes CASSSRAGGVNTEAFF.